This T cell receptor beta chain emerged from a study of PD-L1 blockade in urothelial cancer. Study as a whole: Per blood sample, T cells had a median of roughly 150,000. Regarding the study as a whole: Tumor-associated clones in blood expanded more at 3 weeks in durable-benefit patients.

Time point in this sample: pretreatment peripheral blood. V was pared by 5 bases and J by 4 bases, with 4 bases of the junction left unmatched. The CDR3 is 13 amino acids. From germline, CDR1 is SGDLS and CDR2 YYNGEE. On this clone: What it binds is unknown.

Every PCR got spiked synthetic TCR analog templates. Sequencing was performed with immunoSEQ multiplex PCR; in TCRdb, only in-frame clones are kept and a portion is missing. This sample has some 45,000 clones, with roughly 90% found just once. The chain carries TRBV9 and TRBJ2-7; 9 bases are a match to TRBD1. The sample was PBMCs, taken around atezolizumab (anti-PD-L1) treatment. The TCR originated in a donor at least 40 years old with urothelial cancer. CDR3 sequence: CASSTGGAYEQYF. Here the CDR3 DNA reads TGTGCCAGCAGTACAGGGGGCGCGTACGAGCAGTACTTC.